Described below is a single TCR beta chain sequence and its context. Its specificity is unknown. The entry originates in a study of shared clonotypes between healthy human individuals. Study overall: Per donor, CD8 memory used one plate, CD8 naive used two, CD4 memory used three and CD4 naive used three.

Deletions cut 7 bases from V and 0 bases from J, with 9 bases between. From germline, CDR1 is SNHLY and CDR2 FYNNEI. This CDR3 comprises 13 residues. Assay: immunoSEQ multiplex PCR; the TCRdb copy retains only in-frame clones and omits some. The profile shows around 940,000 clones, around three quarters of them singletons. All of the donors resided in Nashville, Tennessee, and each was a Caucasian adult. Whole-study results and caveats: Sampling included only blood; tissue repertoires likely differ. Generally, naive subsets (rather than memory subsets) showed larger estimated richness.

The sequencing sample was made of memory CD4+ T cells sorted from blood. The subset here: CD45RA-negative fraction. The chain employs TRBV2 and TRBJ1-1, with a possible D match to TRBD1 (5 bases). The sequence was obtained from a man between 18 and 29 years old in good health. The DNA of the CDR3 is TGTGCCAGCAACAGACAGATGAACACTGAAGCTTTCTTT. It yields the protein CASNRQMNTEAFF.